The sequence of this TCR beta chain was determined in a study of cytomegalovirus exposure and HLA in healthy donors. On this clone: The antigen is undetermined.

Germline V gene sequence: CDR1 SGHDT, CDR2 YYEEEE. With 1 base clipped from V and 2 bases from J, the junction kept 4 bases outside the gene matches. This CDR3 has 16 amino acids. This table comes from immunoSEQ multiplex PCR, and its TCRdb copy is limited to in-frame clones, with some not included. The table shows tens of thousands of clones, with around nine tenths occurring only once. Study findings and constraints: Most observed TCR sequences were rare, whereas some public TCRs were detected in many donors. Cytomegalovirus-associated TCR beta chains were listed, numbering 150 to 200. Reported results showed that the classifier diagnosed cytomegalovirus status with high specificity and sensitivity. In vitro data verified three CMV-associated chains as specific for CMV antigens.

The sequence came from a woman aged 18-29 years in good health and CMV-seropositive. Sequencing was done on a sample of PBMCs. The rearrangement joins TRBV5-6 to TRBJ2-1; 9 nucleotides agree with TRBD2. The CDR3: CASSLLASGAYNEQFF. The CDR3 nucleotides read TGTGCCAGCAGCTTGTTGGCTAGCGGGGCCTACAATGAGCAGTTCTTC.